This TCR beta chain was profiled in a study of blood T cell repertoires in COVID-19. V trimming: 6 bases; J trimming: 11 bases; junction bases outside the gene matches: 3. The CDR3 spans 11 residues. Germline lookup yields CDR1 MNHEY and CDR2 SVGAGI. TCRdb's copy holds only in-frame clones and misses some; the assay was immunoSEQ multiplex PCR. The table lists 100,000 to 150,000 clones, 60% to 80% of them singletons, with approximately 2% in the top ten. Material: peripheral blood. The clonotype originates from a woman in her 70s with acute or convalescent COVID-19. V usage is TRBV6-5 and J usage is TRBJ1-4; TRBD1 aligns across 7 bases. DNA of the CDR3: TGTGCCAGCAGCCAGGGGGAGAAACTGTTTTTT. This encodes CASSQGEKLFF.